The rows below give T cell receptor beta chains drawn from one sample of a study of shared clonotypes between healthy human individuals. Assay: immunoSEQ multiplex PCR; the TCRdb copy retains only in-frame clones and omits some. The repertoire has roughly 890,000 clones, roughly 92% of them found once; the top ten carry about 24%. Sequencing was carried out using naive CD8+ T cells sorted from blood. These receptors were collected from a man aged 30-40 years in good health. The CDR3 runs from the conserved cysteine through the conserved F or W.

TRBJ2-7 TRBV27 CASSSKLGYDEQYF
TRBJ2-1 TRBV12-5 CASGRGDNEQFF
TRBJ1-1 TRBV7-9 CASSPRGGSGAFF
TRBJ2-7 TRBV29-1 CSVEGLAGGPYTYEQYF
TRBJ2-7 TRBV27 CASSLEVQGYEQYF
TRBJ1-5 TRBV6-5 CASSYSARSNQPQHF
TRBJ2-3 TRBV10-1 CASSESGQGTDTQYF
TRBJ1-3 TRBV27 CASSLWCRYLVLSGNTIYF
TRBJ2-7 TRBV29-1 CSVEDSGETYEQYF
TRBJ2-5 TRBV28 CASNRQGDSRETQYF
TRBJ2-7 TRBV2 CASSEVNSDYEQYF
TRBJ2-1 TRBV6-5 CASSPDLVKQFF
TRBJ2-7 TRBV7-9 CASSTDRALSYEQYF
TRBJ1-3 TRBV28 CASGPAYSGNTIYF
TRBJ2-5 TRBV15 CATSSLGRDQETQYF
TRBJ2-7 TRBV28 CASTTKGAPYEQYF
TRBJ2-1 TRBV7-9 CASSLGSEQFF
TRBJ1-5 TRBV5-6 CASSFGRDQPQHF
TRBJ1-2 TRBV18 CASSPEADLYGYTF
TRBJ2-7 TRBV27 CASSLRSAYEQYF
TRBJ1-1 TRBV11-2 CASSQRGISNMNTEAFF
TRBJ2-1 TRBV9 CASSGDLAGDSNEQFF
TRBJ1-4 TRBV27 CASRQATNEKLFF
TRBJ2-5 TRBV27 CASSVRTPGLGLQETQYF
TRBJ2-7 TRBV6-1 CASSEYGVSRETYFGETYF
TRBJ1-2 TRBV6-5 CASGVSPGIVGYTF
TRBJ2-5 TRBV5-6 CASSLTGTSGSWVYF
TRBJ1-2 TRBV6-5 CASSPFPLNYGYTF
TRBJ2-3 TRBV7-9 CASSPIRGAGPTDTQYF
TRBJ2-3 TRBV27 CASGVDTDTQYF
TRBJ2-7 TRBV5-6 CASSPELASSSYEQYF
TRBJ2-7 TRBV7-8 CASSLVIGTSGRDEVHYEQYF
TRBJ2-3 TRBV10-2 CASSEVQDLQYF
TRBJ2-7 TRBV10-2 CASITSARSSYEQYF
TRBJ2-5 TRBV7-9 CASSHLSTGERETQYF
TRBJ2-7 TRBV7-9 CASSLIATPYEQYF
TRBJ2-5 TRBV23-1 CASSHIISRETQYF
TRBJ1-4 TRBV7-9 CASSLAERTVGEKLFF
TRBJ1-4 TRBV27 CASSYKEKLFF
TRBJ1-4 TRBV7-9 CASSPWGNNEKLFF
TRBJ2-1 TRBV27 CASSVGLAVSYNEQFF
TRBJ2-2 TRBV28 CASKGGGSPANTGELFF
TRBJ2-7 TRBV6-5 CASRAPNYEQYF
TRBJ2-1 TRBV19 CASSAPGSSYNEQFF
TRBJ1-2 TRBV7-2 CASSLPRDREDGYGYTF
TRBJ1-2 TRBV27 CASSLMPTGDGGGYGYTF
TRBJ1-1 TRBV19 CASSPQGGSLTEAFF
TRBJ2-1 TRBV5-4 CASSLDSTGRFF
TRBJ1-1 TRBV10-3 CAISGPHGEYNTEAFF
TRBJ2-3 TRBV7-9 CASSLPKTGDTQYF